This TCR beta chain was sequenced in a study of cytomegalovirus exposure and HLA in healthy donors. Regarding the study as a whole: Judged likely to be a sequencing artifact was a cluster of highly shared sequence variants.

In the case of this clone: Antigen unknown.

The PCR was carried out with 60 Vbeta primers and 13 Jbeta primers. TCRdb keeps only in-frame clones here, not all; method: immunoSEQ multiplex PCR. Here the sample spans 140,000 to 150,000 clones, roughly 70% being singletons. The clonotype was recovered from a woman aged 40 to 50 in good health and CMV-seronegative. The sequencing input was PBMCs.

The CDR3 loop reads CASSPGTSGHLSTDTQYF. The CDR3 DNA reads as TGCGCCAGCAGCCCCGGGACTAGCGGACACCTAAGCACAGATACGCAGTATTTT. The chain employs TRBV5-1 and TRBJ2-3; TRBD2 agrees at 11 bases. The ends lost 4 bases at V and 0 bases at J; junction bases unmatched: 10. Germline V lookup: CDR1 SGHRS, CDR2 YFSETQ. The CDR3 consists of 18 residues.